This TCR beta chain was documented in a study of T cells after yellow fever vaccination. Study-wide findings and caveats: Repertoires obtained by FACS sorting could include abundant clonotypes that entered as contaminants from the bulk population.

The germline V gene encodes CDR1 MNHEY and CDR2 SVGEGT. Unmatched junction bases numbered 18, after V lost 6 bases and J lost 7 bases. This CDR3 is built from 17 residues. The sample holds a few counts of this clonotype. Its antigen is currently unknown. One entry per CDR3 protein, called by TCRdb with MiXCR from the 5' RACE reads. The sample carries a few hundred thousand distinct CDR3 sequences, less than 9.5% recorded once. The receptor was derived from a man between 18 and 35 years old who received the YFV17D yellow fever vaccine. Sequenced here: CD4+ T cells sorted from PBMCs, sampled 5 days after the yellow fever booster vaccination. The chain is built from TRBV6-2 or TRBV6-3 and TRBJ1-5; 7 nucleotides align to TRBD1. CDR3 sequence: CASSQPRQGSEVQPQHF. Here the CDR3 DNA reads TGTGCCAGCAGCCAACCCCGACAGGGATCCGAGGTACAGCCCCAGCATTTT.